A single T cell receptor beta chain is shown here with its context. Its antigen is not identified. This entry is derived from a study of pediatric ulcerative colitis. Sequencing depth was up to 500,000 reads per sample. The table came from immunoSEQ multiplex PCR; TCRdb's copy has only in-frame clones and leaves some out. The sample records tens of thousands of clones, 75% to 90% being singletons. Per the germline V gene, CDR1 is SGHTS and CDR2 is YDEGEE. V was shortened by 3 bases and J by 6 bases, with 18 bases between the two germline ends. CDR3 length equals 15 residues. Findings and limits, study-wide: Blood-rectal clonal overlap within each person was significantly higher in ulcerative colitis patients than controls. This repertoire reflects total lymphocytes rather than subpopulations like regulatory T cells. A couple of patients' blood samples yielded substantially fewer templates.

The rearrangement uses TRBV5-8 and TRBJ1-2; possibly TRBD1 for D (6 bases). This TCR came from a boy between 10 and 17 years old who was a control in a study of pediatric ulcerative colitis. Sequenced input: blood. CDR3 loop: CASSSDPDRNDGYTF. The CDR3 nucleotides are TGTGCCAGCAGCTCCGACCCGGACAGAAACGATGGCTACACCTTC.